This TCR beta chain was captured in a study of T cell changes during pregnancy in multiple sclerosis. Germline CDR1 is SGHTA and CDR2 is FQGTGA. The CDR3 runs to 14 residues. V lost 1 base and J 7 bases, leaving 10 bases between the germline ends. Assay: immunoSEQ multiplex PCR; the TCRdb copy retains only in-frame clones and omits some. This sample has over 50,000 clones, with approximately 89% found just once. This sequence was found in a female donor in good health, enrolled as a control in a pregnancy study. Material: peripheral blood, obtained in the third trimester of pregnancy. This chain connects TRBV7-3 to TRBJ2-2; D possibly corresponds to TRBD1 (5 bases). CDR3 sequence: CASSLNQGGGELFF. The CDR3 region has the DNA TGTGCCAGCAGCTTAAATCAGGGCGGCGGGGAGCTGTTTTTT.